This T cell receptor beta chain emerged from a study of PD-1 blockade in classical Hodgkin lymphoma. Germline CDR1 and CDR2: KGHSH and LQKENI. V was shortened by 3 bases and J by 6 bases, with 10 bases between the two germline ends. The CDR3 is made up of 13 amino acids. Relapse after autologous stem cell transplantation occurred in every patient, and brentuximab vedotin exposure varied. Using magnetic negative selection, the CD4+ T cells were separated out of thawed PBMCs. General study findings and limits: Healthy donors reportedly exceeded newly diagnosed patients in baseline TCR diversity. For complete responders, baseline diversity was comparable to that of newly diagnosed patients. Why repertoires differed is undefined; disease activity or prior therapy possibly contributed.

Regarding this clone: What it binds is not known.

Assay used: immunoSEQ multiplex PCR; TCRdb lists only in-frame clones, some missing. The repertoire holds approximately 8,400 clones, with 86% as singletons. This TCR derives from a human donor with classical Hodgkin lymphoma. V gene TRBV18 combines with J gene TRBJ2-3; D is unclear. The sequenced sample was CD4+ T cells from blood, obtained at baseline. The CDR3: CASSPPVRDTQYF. Here the CDR3 DNA reads TGTGCCAGCTCACCCCCCGTTAGGGATACGCAGTATTTT. The full variable domain, rest sourced from reference TRBV18 and TRBJ2-3, is NAGVMQNPRHLVRRRGQEARLRCSPMKGHSHVYWYRQLPEEGLKFMVYLQKENIIDESGMPKERFSAEFPKEGPSILRIQQVVRGDSAAYFCASSPPVRDTQYFGPGTRLTVL.